These 10 T cell receptor beta chains were sequenced from one sample in a study of beta chain features in type 1 diabetes. Study results and limitations: Across all four CD4+ subsets, people with type 1 diabetes showed modestly shorter TCRB CDR3s.

The study reverse transcribed the entire isolated RNA, so it sequenced expressed TCRB transcripts. The data were produced by immunoSEQ multiplex PCR, yet TCRdb's version contains in-frame clones alone and is incomplete. Altogether approximately 600,000 clones are present, 12% being singletons, with the ten largest covering around 0.12%. For these receptors, no antigen is known. The specimen was naive CD4+ T cells from blood. These TCRs come from a man aged 25 to 40 with type 1 diabetes.

The chain combines TRBV7-9 with TRBJ2-2; 8 bases match TRBD2. V was pared by 2 bases and J by 0 bases, with 5 bases of the junction left unmatched. The CDR3 is 17 amino acids. CDR1 is SEHNR, CDR2 FQNEAQ, per germline (reference sequence). The CDR3 region has the DNA TGTGCCAGCAGCTTAATCGCGGGGGGCCCGAACACCGGGGAGCTGTTTTTT. Its protein is CASSLIAGGPNTGELFF.

J is TRBJ1-4 and V is TRBV4-1; D uncertain. The CDR3 is 16 amino acids. V was clipped by 0 bases and J by 8 bases, with 16 bases between them. CDR1 is MGHRA, CDR2 YSYEKL, per germline. CDR3 sequence reads: CASSQEWVDSREKLFF. The CDR3 bases are TGCGCCAGCAGCCAAGAGTGGGTAGACTCGAGGGAAAAACTGTTTTTT.

The V gene is TRBV5-4, the J gene TRBJ1-6; TRBD1 is a possible D gene (5 bases). The CDR3 runs 15 residues. From germline, CDR1 is SGHNT and CDR2 YYREEE (reference sequence). Between the trimmed V and J ends, which lost 4 bases and 4 bases, there was a span of 12 bases. CDR3 DNA: TGTGCCAGCAGCAGGGCCAGGGAGTATAATTCACCCCTCCACTTT. Its translation is CASSRAREYNSPLHF.

This clone was detected a few times. Compared with germline, one end of the junction differs, possibly owing to a read error. The chain has TRBV2 and TRBJ2-1; the D is unclear. Germline V gene sequence: CDR1 SNHLY, CDR2 FYNNEI. This CDR3 is 13 amino acids long. CDR3 in amino acids: CASSGEVGLTRLF. The CDR3 nucleotides read TGTGCCAGCAGCGGAGAGGTCGGGCTAACTCGACTCTTC.

This clone was counted a few times. The chain combines TRBV7-9 with TRBJ1-1, with D unresolved. The germline gives CDR1 SEHNR, CDR2 FQNEAQ (reference sequence). V was clipped by 6 bases and J by 1 base, with 9 bases between them. The CDR3 extends over 13 amino acids. The CDR3 DNA is TGTGCCAGCAGGATGATTGAGAACACTGAAGCTTTCTTT. It translates to CASRMIENTEAFF.

This clone was found a few times. This sequence joins TRBV7-9 and TRBJ2-1; 11 positions agree with TRBD1. The CDR3 runs to 15 residues. V lost 5 bases to trimming and J lost 7 bases; unmatched junction nucleotides: 7. The germline V gene encodes CDR1 SEHNR and CDR2 FQNEAQ (reference sequence). Written as DNA, the CDR3 is TGTGCCAGCAGCGCCCCCGGGACAGGGGGGAATGAGCAGTTCTTC. It codes for CASSAPGTGGNEQFF.

This clone was picked up a small number of times. The rearrangement uses TRBV7-2 and TRBJ1-3; the match to TRBD1 covers 7 bases. The germline V gene encodes CDR1 SGHTA and CDR2 FQGNSA. With 3 bases clipped from V and 7 bases from J, the junction kept 6 bases outside the gene matches. CDR3 length: 14 amino acids. In DNA form, the CDR3 reads TGTGCCAGCAGCTTCGAGGACAGGAAGAACACCATATATTTT. Its protein is CASSFEDRKNTIYF.

This clone was counted a few times. The V and J genes are TRBV28 and TRBJ1-5, with 10 bases lining up with TRBD1. J lost 2 bases, V lost 7 bases, and 5 bases had no gene match. The CDR3 runs 15 residues. Germline V gene data show CDR1 as MDHEN and CDR2 as SYDVKM. The CDR3 region has the DNA TGTGCCAGCACTCATGGGACAGGGGGCAATCAGCCCCAGCATTTT. Translation gives CASTHGTGGNQPQHF.

The rearrangement links TRBV13 to TRBJ2-5; D is unresolved. Germline loops: CDR1 PRHDT, CDR2 FYEKMQ (reference sequence). V was cut by 5 bases and J by 5 bases, with 6 bases left in between. The CDR3 is 11 amino acids. CDR3 DNA sequence: TGTGCCAGCAGCGAAACCGAGACCCAGTACTTC. Amino acids: CASSETETQYF.

The chain combines TRBV7-9 with TRBJ1-1; the match to TRBD1 covers 10 bases. CDR3 length: 15 amino acids. Germline V gene sequence: CDR1 SEHNR, CDR2 FQNEAQ (reference sequence). The ends lost 5 bases at V and 6 bases at J; junction bases unmatched: 9. The chain's CDR3 is CASSPETGGPAEAFF. DNA for the CDR3: TGTGCCAGCAGCCCAGAGACAGGGGGCCCCGCTGAAGCTTTCTTT.